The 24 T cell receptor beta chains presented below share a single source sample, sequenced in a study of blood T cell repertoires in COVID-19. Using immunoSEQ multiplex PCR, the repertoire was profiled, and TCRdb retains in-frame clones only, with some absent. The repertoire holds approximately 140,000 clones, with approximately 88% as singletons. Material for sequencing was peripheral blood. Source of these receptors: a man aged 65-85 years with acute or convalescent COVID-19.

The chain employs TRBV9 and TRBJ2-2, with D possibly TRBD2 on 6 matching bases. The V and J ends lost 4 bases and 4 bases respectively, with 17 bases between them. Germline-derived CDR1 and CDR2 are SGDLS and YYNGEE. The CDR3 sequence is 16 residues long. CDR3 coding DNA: TGTGCCAGCAGCCTTACTAGCTACCAGATCACCGGGGAGCTGTTTTTT. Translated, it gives CASSLTSYQITGELFF.

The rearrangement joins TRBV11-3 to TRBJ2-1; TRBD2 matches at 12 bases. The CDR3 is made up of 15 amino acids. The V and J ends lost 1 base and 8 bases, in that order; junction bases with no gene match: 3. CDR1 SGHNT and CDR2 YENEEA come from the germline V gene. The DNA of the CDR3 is TGTGCCAGCAGCTTAGCTAGCGGGGGGGCGGATGAGCAGTTCTTC. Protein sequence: CASSLASGGADEQFF.

The CDR3 protein is CASSVASTRSDSPLHF. The CDR3 DNA is TGTGCCAGCAGCGTAGCCAGCACCCGAAGCGATTCACCCCTCCACTTT. The rearrangement links TRBV9 to TRBJ1-6; no firm D call. CDR1 is SGDLS and CDR2 is YYNGEE in the germline V gene. The V end was cut by 0 bases, the J end by 8 bases, with 15 bases between. The CDR3 is 16 amino acids.

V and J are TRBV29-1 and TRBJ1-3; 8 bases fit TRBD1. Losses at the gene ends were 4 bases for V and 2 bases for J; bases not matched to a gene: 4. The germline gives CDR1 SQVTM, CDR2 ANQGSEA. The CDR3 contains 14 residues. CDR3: CSVGDRKTGNTIYF. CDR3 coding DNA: TGCAGCGTTGGGGACAGGAAGACTGGAAACACCATATATTTT.

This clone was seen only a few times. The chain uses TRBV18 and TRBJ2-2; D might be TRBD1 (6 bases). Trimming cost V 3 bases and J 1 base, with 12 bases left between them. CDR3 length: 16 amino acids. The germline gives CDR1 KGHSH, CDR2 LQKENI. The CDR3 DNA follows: TGTGCCAGCTCACCGGGACACCTTGAGAACACCGGGGAGCTGTTTTTT. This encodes CASSPGHLENTGELFF.

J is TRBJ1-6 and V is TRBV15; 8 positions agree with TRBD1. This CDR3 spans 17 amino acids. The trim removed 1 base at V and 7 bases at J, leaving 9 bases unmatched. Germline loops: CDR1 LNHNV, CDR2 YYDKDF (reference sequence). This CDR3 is CATSRGGQGAKNSPLHF. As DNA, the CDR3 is TGTGCCACCAGCAGAGGAGGTCAGGGGGCCAAAAATTCACCCCTCCACTTT.

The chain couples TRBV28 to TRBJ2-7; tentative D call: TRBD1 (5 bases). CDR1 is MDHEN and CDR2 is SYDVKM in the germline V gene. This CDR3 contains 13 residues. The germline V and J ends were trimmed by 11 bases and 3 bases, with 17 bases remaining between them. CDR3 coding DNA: TGTGCCGGGATTCCGACTGGACACTACGAGCAGTACTTC. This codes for CAGIPTGHYEQYF.

CDR3 sequence (DNA): TGCGCCAGCAGTCTACCTAGTGGGGCCAAAAACATTCAGTACTTC. It translates to CASSLPSGAKNIQYF. The chain uses TRBV10-1 and TRBJ2-4; D is ambiguous. CDR3 length: 15 amino acids. In germline, CDR1 is WNHNN, CDR2 SYGVQD (reference sequence). V was clipped by 5 bases and J by 1 base, with 12 bases between them.

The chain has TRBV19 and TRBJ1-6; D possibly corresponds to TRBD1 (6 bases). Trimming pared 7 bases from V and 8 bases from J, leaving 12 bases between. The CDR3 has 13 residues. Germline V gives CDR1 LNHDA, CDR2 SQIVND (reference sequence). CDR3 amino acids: CASKEQGDSPLHF. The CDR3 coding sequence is TGTGCCAGTAAAGAACAGGGCGATTCACCCCTCCACTTT.

DNA for the CDR3: TGTGCCAGCAGTTTACAGGGGGACTATGGCTACACCTTC. It codes for CASSLQGDYGYTF. J is TRBJ1-2 and V is TRBV28; the match to TRBD1 covers 7 bases. Trimming cost V 2 bases and J 3 bases; bases outside gene matches: 0. This CDR3 spans 13 amino acids. Looked up from germline, CDR1 is MDHEN and CDR2 is SYDVKM.

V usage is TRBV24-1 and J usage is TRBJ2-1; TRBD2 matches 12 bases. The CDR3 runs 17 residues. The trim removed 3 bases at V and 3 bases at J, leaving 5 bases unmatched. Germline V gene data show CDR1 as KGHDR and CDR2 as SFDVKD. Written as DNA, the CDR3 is TGTGCCACCAGTGATGCGACTAGCGGGAGCGGCTACAATGAGCAGTTCTTC. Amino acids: CATSDATSGSGYNEQFF.

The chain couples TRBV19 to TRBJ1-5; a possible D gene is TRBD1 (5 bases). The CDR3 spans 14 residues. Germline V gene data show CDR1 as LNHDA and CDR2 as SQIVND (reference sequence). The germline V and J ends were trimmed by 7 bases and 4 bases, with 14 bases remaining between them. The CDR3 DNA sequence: TGTGCCAGTACCATAGGGGCTTCTAATCAGCCCCAGCATTTT. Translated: CASTIGASNQPQHF.

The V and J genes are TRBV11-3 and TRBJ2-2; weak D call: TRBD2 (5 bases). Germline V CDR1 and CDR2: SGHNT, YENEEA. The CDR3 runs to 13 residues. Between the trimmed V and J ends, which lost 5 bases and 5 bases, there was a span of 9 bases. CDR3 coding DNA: TGTGCCAGCAGCCCTAGGGAGACCGGGGAGCTGTTTTTT. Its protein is CASSPRETGELFF.

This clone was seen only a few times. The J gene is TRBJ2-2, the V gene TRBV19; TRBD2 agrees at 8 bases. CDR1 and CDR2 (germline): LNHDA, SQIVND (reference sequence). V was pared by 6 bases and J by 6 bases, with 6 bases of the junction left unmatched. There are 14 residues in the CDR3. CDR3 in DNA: TGTGCCAGTAGATGGGCGGGGGGCCCCGGGGAGCTGTTTTTT. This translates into CASRWAGGPGELFF.

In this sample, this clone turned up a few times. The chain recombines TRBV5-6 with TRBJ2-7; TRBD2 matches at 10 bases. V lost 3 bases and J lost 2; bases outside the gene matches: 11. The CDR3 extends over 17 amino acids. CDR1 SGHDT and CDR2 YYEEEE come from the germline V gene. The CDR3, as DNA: TGTGCCAGCAGCTCCCATGGGGCTAGCGGGAGACCCTACGAGCAGTACTTC. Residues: CASSSHGASGRPYEQYF.

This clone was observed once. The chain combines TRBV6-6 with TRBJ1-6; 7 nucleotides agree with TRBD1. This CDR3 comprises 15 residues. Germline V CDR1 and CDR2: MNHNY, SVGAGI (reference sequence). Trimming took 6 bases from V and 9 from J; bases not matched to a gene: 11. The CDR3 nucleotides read TGTGCCAGCAGACGAGACTGGGACAGCAGTTCACCCCTCCACTTT. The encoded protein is CASRRDWDSSSPLHF.

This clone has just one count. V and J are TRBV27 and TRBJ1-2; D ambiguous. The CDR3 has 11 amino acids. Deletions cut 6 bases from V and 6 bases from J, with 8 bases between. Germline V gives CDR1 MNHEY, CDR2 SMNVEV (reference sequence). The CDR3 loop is CASRNHNGYTF. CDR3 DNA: TGTGCCAGCAGGAATCACAATGGCTACACCTTC.

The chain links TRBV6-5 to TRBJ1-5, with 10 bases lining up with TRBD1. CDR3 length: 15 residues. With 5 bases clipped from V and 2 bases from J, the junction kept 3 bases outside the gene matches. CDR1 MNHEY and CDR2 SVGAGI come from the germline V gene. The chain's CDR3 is CASSPGTGGNQPQHF. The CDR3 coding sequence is TGTGCCAGCAGTCCCGGGACAGGGGGCAATCAGCCCCAGCATTTT.

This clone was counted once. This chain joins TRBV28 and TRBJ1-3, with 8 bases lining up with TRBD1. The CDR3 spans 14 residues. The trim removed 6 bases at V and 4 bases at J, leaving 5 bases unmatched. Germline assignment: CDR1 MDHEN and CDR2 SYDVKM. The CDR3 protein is CASRAGQGGNTIYF. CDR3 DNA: TGTGCCAGCAGAGCCGGACAGGGCGGAAACACCATATATTTT.

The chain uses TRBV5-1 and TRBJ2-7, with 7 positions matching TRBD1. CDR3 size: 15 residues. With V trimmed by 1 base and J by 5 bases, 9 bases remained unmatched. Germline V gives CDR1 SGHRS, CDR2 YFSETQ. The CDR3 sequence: CASSLTGAVFDEQYF. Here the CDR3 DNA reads TGCGCCAGCAGCTTGACAGGGGCGGTTTTTGACGAGCAGTACTTC.

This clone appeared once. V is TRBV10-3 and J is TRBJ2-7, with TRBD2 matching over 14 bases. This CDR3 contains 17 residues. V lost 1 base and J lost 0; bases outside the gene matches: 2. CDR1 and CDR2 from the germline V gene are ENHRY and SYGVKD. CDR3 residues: CAISELGTSGSSYEQYF. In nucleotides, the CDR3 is TGTGCCATCAGTGAGTTGGGGACTAGCGGGAGCTCCTACGAGCAGTACTTC.

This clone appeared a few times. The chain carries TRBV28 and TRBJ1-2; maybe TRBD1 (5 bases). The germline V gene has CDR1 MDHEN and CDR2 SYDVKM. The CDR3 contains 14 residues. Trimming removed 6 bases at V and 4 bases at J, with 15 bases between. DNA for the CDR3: TGTGCCAGCAGGGGGGGGGAACCAGGCTATGGCTACACCTTC. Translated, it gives CASRGGEPGYGYTF.

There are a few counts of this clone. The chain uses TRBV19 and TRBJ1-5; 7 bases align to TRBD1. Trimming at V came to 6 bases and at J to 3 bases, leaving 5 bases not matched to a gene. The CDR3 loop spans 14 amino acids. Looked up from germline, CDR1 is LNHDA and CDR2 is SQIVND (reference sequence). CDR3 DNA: TGTGCCAGTAGCTCCGACAGGGACAATCAGCCCCAGCATTTT. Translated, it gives CASSSDRDNQPQHF.

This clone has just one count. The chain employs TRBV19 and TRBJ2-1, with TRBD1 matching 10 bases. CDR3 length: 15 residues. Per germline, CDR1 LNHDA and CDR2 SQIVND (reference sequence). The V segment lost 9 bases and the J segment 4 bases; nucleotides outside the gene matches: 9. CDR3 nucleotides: TGTGCCAGCCCGAATGGGACAGGGGCGTACAATGAGCAGTTCTTC. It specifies CASPNGTGAYNEQFF. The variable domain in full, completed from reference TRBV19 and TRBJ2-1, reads DGGITQSPKYLFRKEGQNVTLSCEQNLNHDAMYWYRQDPGQGLRLIYYSQIVNDFQKGDIAEGYSVSREKKESFPLTVTSAQKNPTAFYLCASPNGTGAYNEQFFGPGTRLTVL.